These 15 T cell receptor beta chains were all obtained from the same sample, sequenced in a study of T cell responses to AZD1222 COVID-19 vaccine. The protocol was immunoSEQ multiplex PCR, while the TCRdb copy is restricted to in-frame clones and leaves out a portion. The profile shows about 150,000 clones, about 89% of them singletons. The source material was peripheral blood, sampled on day 0 of AZD1222 vaccination. The receptors derive from an adult in good health.

This sequence joins TRBV25-1 and TRBJ1-2, with 10 bases lining up with TRBD1. The J segment lost 6 bases and the V segment lost 8 bases, leaving 6 bases of the junction unmatched. Germline assignment: CDR1 MGHDK and CDR2 SYGVNS. This CDR3 is built from 13 residues. The CDR3 is CASSAGQGDGYTF. DNA of the CDR3: TGTGCCAGCTCGGCTGGACAGGGGGATGGCTACACCTTC.

The rearrangement uses TRBV11-3 and TRBJ1-1, with unresolved D. The germline V gene encodes CDR1 SGHNT and CDR2 YENEEA. Trimming took 5 bases from V and 1 from J, leaving 11 bases between them. CDR3 size: 14 residues. This chain's CDR3 is CASSMDGTNTEAFF. The CDR3 DNA follows: TGTGCCAGCAGCATGGACGGAACGAACACTGAAGCTTTCTTT.

This chain uses TRBV2 with TRBJ2-2; D not resolved. The CDR3 spans 17 residues. CDR1 is SNHLY and CDR2 is FYNNEI in the germline V gene. Trimming shortened V by 2 bases and J by 0 bases, and 13 bases separated the two germline ends. DNA of the CDR3: TGTGCCAGCAGTGAATTCGGGCTACTCGCGAACACCGGGGAGCTGTTTTTT. Translation gives CASSEFGLLANTGELFF.

The gene calls are TRBV11-2 and TRBJ2-7, with TRBD1 as a possible D gene (6 bases). The CDR3 extends over 13 amino acids. V dropped 8 bases and J dropped 6 bases, with 17 bases sitting between them. CDR1 is SGHAT and CDR2 is FQNNGV in the germline V gene. CDR3 protein: CASGGQGLSEQYF. The CDR3 DNA follows: TGTGCCAGCGGGGGCCAGGGTCTATCCGAGCAGTACTTC.

The chain recombines TRBV13 with TRBJ2-7, with 7 bases matching TRBD2. The germline V gene has CDR1 PRHDT and CDR2 FYEKMQ (reference sequence). V lost 5 bases and J lost 2; bases outside the gene matches: 9. The CDR3 has 15 residues. CDR3 sequence: CASSRIGTTTYEQYF. The CDR3 nucleotides read TGTGCCAGCAGCCGTATTGGGACTACAACCTACGAGCAGTACTTC.

V gene TRBV7-8 combines with J gene TRBJ1-2, with 9 positions matching TRBD1. This CDR3 is built from 14 residues. Looked up from germline, CDR1 is SGHVS and CDR2 is FQNEAQ. Trimming removed 4 bases from V and 8 bases from J; junction bases left unmatched: 8. This CDR3 is CASSSPGQGSGYTF. CDR3 in DNA: TGTGCCAGCAGCTCTCCGGGACAGGGATCCGGCTACACCTTC.

This clone was recorded once. The V gene is TRBV5-5, the J gene TRBJ1-4; 10 bases align to TRBD1. The length of the CDR3 is 16 residues. V lost 5 bases and J lost 6; bases outside the gene matches: 10. Germline V CDR1 and CDR2: SGHKS, YYEKEE (reference sequence). CDR3 protein: CASSSDRGPLDEKLFF. The DNA of the CDR3 is TGTGCCAGCAGTTCTGACAGGGGGCCCCTCGATGAAAAACTGTTTTTT.

The chain joins TRBV7-9 to TRBJ2-1, with 8 nucleotides matching TRBD2. The CDR3 covers 14 residues. Germline values: CDR1 SEHNR, CDR2 FQNEAQ (reference sequence). V gave up 4 bases and J gave up 4 bases; unmatched junction bases: 3. The CDR3 DNA follows: TGTGCCAGCAGCTCGACTAGCGCTTACAATGAGCAGTTCTTC. This encodes CASSSTSAYNEQFF.

The rearrangement links TRBV19 to TRBJ1-2; D may be TRBD1 (5 bases). From germline, CDR1 is LNHDA and CDR2 SQIVND (reference sequence). CDR3 size: 18 residues. Trimming took 7 bases from V and 2 from J, leaving 26 bases between them. The CDR3 nucleotides read TGTGCCAGTAAAAAGTCACAGGAGGGGCGGTATCTCAACTATGGCTACACCTTC. It translates to CASKKSQEGRYLNYGYTF.

The V call is TRBV25-1, the J call TRBJ2-3, with 10 bases aligning to TRBD2. CDR1 MGHDK and CDR2 SYGVNS come from the germline V gene. This CDR3 contains 16 residues. V shed 5 bases, J shed 6 bases, and the junction held 11 bases outside the gene matches. The chain's CDR3 is CASSRFLAGALDTQYF. The CDR3 DNA is TGTGCCAGCAGTCGGTTCCTAGCGGGAGCTTTGGATACGCAGTATTTT.

V is TRBV11-3 and J is TRBJ1-1, with D perhaps TRBD1 (5 bases). CDR3 length equals 13 residues. CDR1 is SGHNT and CDR2 is YENEEA in the germline V gene. V lost 1 base, J lost 8 bases, and 11 bases lay in between. The CDR3 coding sequence is TGTGCCAGCAGCTTAGTTGGGGCCGGGGAAGCTTTCTTT. It specifies CASSLVGAGEAFF.

This chain links TRBV2 with TRBJ1-4; a possible D gene is TRBD1 (5 bases). The ends were cut back, 7 bases at V and 8 bases at J, with 8 bases in the middle. Germline loops: CDR1 SNHLY, CDR2 FYNNEI. This CDR3 is 11 amino acids long. The CDR3 sequence is CASMGVEKLFF. CDR3 DNA: TGTGCCAGCATGGGGGTCGAAAAACTGTTTTTT.

The V call is TRBV5-1, the J call TRBJ1-1; TRBD1 aligns across 7 bases. V gave up 2 bases and J gave up 4 bases; unmatched junction bases: 2. Per germline, CDR1 SGHRS and CDR2 YFSETQ. This CDR3 region has 13 residues. CDR3 DNA: TGCGCCAGCAGCTTTGGGACAGCCACTGAAGCTTTCTTT. This gives the protein CASSFGTATEAFF.

The count of this clone is one. The chain combines TRBV7-2 with TRBJ2-3, with 11 bases matching TRBD2. CDR1 and CDR2 from the germline V gene are SGHTA and FQGNSA. The CDR3 is made up of 18 amino acids. The V gene end was trimmed by 2 bases and the J gene end by 0 bases; junction bases not matched to a gene: 7. The DNA of the CDR3 is TGTGCCAGCAGCTTAACCCCCTGGACTAGCGGGAGCACAGATACGCAGTATTTT. It encodes CASSLTPWTSGSTDTQYF.

The chain recombines TRBV11-2 with TRBJ2-2; D remains unclear. Looked up from germline, CDR1 is SGHAT and CDR2 is FQNNGV. The CDR3 spans 12 residues. The ends were cut back, 7 bases at V and 6 bases at J, with 9 bases in the middle. The chain's CDR3 is CASTMVAGELFF. The CDR3 bases are TGTGCCAGCACCATGGTGGCCGGGGAGCTGTTTTTT.